A single sample is the source of the 29 T cell receptor beta chains below, sequenced in a study of siplizumab effects on memory and regulatory T cells. Only in-frame clones appear in the TCRdb table, and some are missing; sequencing was by immunoSEQ multiplex PCR. The table lists more than 60,000 clones, 90% to 98% of them singletons. The specimen was naive CD8+ T cells sorted from blood. All receptors derive from a human donor in good health.

The chain employs TRBV4-3 and TRBJ2-2, with no clear D. V was pared by 1 base and J by 5 bases, with 8 bases between. CDR3 length: 14 amino acids. Germline V gene data show CDR1 as LGHNA and CDR2 as YSLEER. For the CDR3, the DNA is TGCGCCAGCAGCCAAGGAGAAGGGACCGGGGAGCTGTTTTTT. Amino acid sequence: CASSQGEGTGELFF.

CDR3 DNA: TGTGCCAGCAGCTTAGGGTACGACTCCTACAATGAGCAGTTCTTC. Its translation: CASSLGYDSYNEQFF. The gene calls are TRBV7-2 and TRBJ2-1; no clear D gene. Germline lookup yields CDR1 SGHTA and CDR2 FQGNSA. Trimming stripped 1 base from V and 0 bases from J, with 7 bases between. The CDR3 contains 15 residues.

The V and J genes are TRBV9 and TRBJ1-5; unclear D gene. From germline, CDR1 is SGDLS and CDR2 YYNGEE. The ends were cut back, 0 bases at V and 3 bases at J, with 13 bases in the middle. CDR3 length: 16 residues. The CDR3 spells CASSVGRETLNQPQHF. The CDR3 region has the DNA TGTGCCAGCAGCGTAGGTCGGGAGACACTCAATCAGCCCCAGCATTTT.

This clone showed up just once. The V gene is TRBV9, the J gene TRBJ1-2, with D possibly being TRBD1 (6 bases). The CDR3 is 14 amino acids. The ends were cut back, 0 bases at V and 3 bases at J, with 9 bases in the middle. Germline V gives CDR1 SGDLS, CDR2 YYNGEE. In DNA form, the CDR3 reads TGTGCCAGCAGCGTAGAAGCAGGGGACTATGGCTACACCTTC. Amino acid sequence: CASSVEAGDYGYTF.

V is TRBV10-3 and J is TRBJ1-5, with TRBD1 matching 7 bases. The CDR3 is made up of 18 amino acids. Germline-derived CDR1 and CDR2 are ENHRY and SYGVKD. Trimming removed 2 bases from V and 0 bases from J; junction bases left unmatched: 10. As DNA, the CDR3 is TGTGCCATCAGTGAGGAGGGGGCAGGGGTCTATAGCAATCAGCCCCAGCATTTT. Translating it yields CAISEEGAGVYSNQPQHF.

The rearrangement uses TRBV5-1 and TRBJ2-3; D is possibly TRBD1 or TRBD2 (5 bases each). The germline CDR1 and CDR2 sequences are SGHRS and YFSETQ. The CDR3 runs to 14 residues. V was trimmed by 7 bases and J by 2 bases, leaving 14 bases between them. CDR3 bases: TGCGCCAGCGCCTTCGGGACCTCCACAGATACGCAGTATTTT. It encodes CASAFGTSTDTQYF. The variable domain in full, with the rest retrieved from reference TRBV5-1 and TRBJ2-3, is KAGVTQTPRYLIKTRGQQVTLSCSPISGHRSVSWYQQTPGQGLQFLFEYFSETQRNKGNFPGRFSGRQFSNSRSEMNVSTLELGDSALYLCASAFGTSTDTQYFGPGTRLTVL.

The chain links TRBV5-1 to TRBJ2-5, with D perhaps TRBD1 (5 bases). The V gene's germline CDR1 is SGHRS and CDR2 YFSETQ. With 4 bases removed from V and 2 bases from J, the gap between germline ends came to 9 bases. This CDR3 has 13 amino acids. This CDR3 reads CASSGHLQETQYF. The CDR3 DNA sequence: TGCGCCAGCAGCGGACATCTTCAAGAGACCCAGTACTTC. Full variable domain (missing parts from reference TRBV5-1 and TRBJ2-5): KAGVTQTPRYLIKTRGQQVTLSCSPISGHRSVSWYQQTPGQGLQFLFEYFSETQRNKGNFPGRFSGRQFSNSRSEMNVSTLELGDSALYLCASSGHLQETQYFGPGTRLLVL.

This sequence joins TRBV9 and TRBJ2-1; 7 positions agree with TRBD2. This CDR3 region has 15 residues. V dropped 3 bases and J dropped 1; count of bases not matched to a gene: 4. Germline CDR1 and CDR2: SGDLS and YYNGEE. The CDR3 protein is CASSASGVSYNEQFF. The CDR3, as DNA: TGTGCCAGCAGCGCGAGCGGGGTGTCCTACAATGAGCAGTTCTTC.

V is TRBV7-8 and J is TRBJ2-1; D is perhaps TRBD1 or TRBD2 (5 bases each). This CDR3 region has 14 residues. V was clipped by 3 bases and J by 4 bases, with 10 bases between them. From germline, CDR1 is SGHVS and CDR2 FQNEAQ. The CDR3, as DNA: TGTGCCAGCAGCTTGGGGGACGGGTACAATGAGCAGTTCTTC. Its translation: CASSLGDGYNEQFF.

This clone occurred once. CDR3 bases: TGTGCCAGCAGTTACTCAGGGGGGGGGAATCAGCCCCAGCATTTT. Protein sequence: CASSYSGGGNQPQHF. The chain joins TRBV6-5 to TRBJ1-5; D might be TRBD1 (6 bases). The germline CDR1 and CDR2 sequences are MNHEY and SVGAGI. The CDR3 has 15 amino acids. The germline V and J ends were trimmed by 0 bases and 4 bases, with 10 bases remaining between them.

The chain combines TRBV6-6 with TRBJ2-5; D remains ambiguous. The CDR3 length is 11 residues. Germline V gene data show CDR1 as MNHNY and CDR2 as SVGAGI (reference sequence). V was pared by 6 bases and J by 5 bases, with 7 bases between. The CDR3 is CASSASETQYF. The CDR3 DNA follows: TGTGCCAGCAGCGCCAGTGAGACCCAGTACTTC.

This clone has more than one count but fewer than ten. The V and J genes are TRBV20-1 and TRBJ1-1; D might be TRBD1 (5 bases). The germline gives CDR1 DFQATT, CDR2 SNEGSKA (reference sequence). The CDR3 sequence is 11 residues long. CDR3 in DNA: TGCAGGGGAGGAGGGGACACTGAAGCTTTCTTT. This translates into CRGGGDTEAFF.

With regard to this clone: Other nucleotide sequences from this sample produce the same CDR3. The CDR3 bases are TGTGCCAGCAGCGTAGGGGGCGGAACCTACGAGCAGTACTTC. Translating it yields CASSVGGGTYEQYF. The chain couples TRBV9 to TRBJ2-7; TRBD1 is a possible D gene (5 bases). V shed 0 bases and J shed 2 bases, with 9 bases lying between them. The CDR3 covers 14 residues. Per the germline V gene, CDR1 is SGDLS and CDR2 is YYNGEE.

The chain has TRBV4-3 and TRBJ1-2, with TRBD1 as a possible D gene (5 bases). Germline-derived CDR1 and CDR2 are LGHNA and YSLEER. Trimming stripped 0 bases from V and 3 bases from J, with 11 bases between. This CDR3 has 15 residues. The CDR3 bases are TGCGCCAGCAGCCAAGACAGGGAAGATGACTATGGCTACACCTTC. Encoded protein: CASSQDREDDYGYTF.

V usage is TRBV4-1 and J usage is TRBJ1-5, with no clear D. V was cut by 3 bases and J by 2 bases, with 11 bases left in between. CDR1 is MGHRA and CDR2 is YSYEKL in the germline V gene. The CDR3 has 15 amino acids. CDR3 DNA: TGCGCCAGCAGCCACTCAGGCGGGGGCAATCAGCCCCAGCATTTT. Amino acids: CASSHSGGGNQPQHF.

The V gene is TRBV9, the J gene TRBJ2-1; 12 nucleotides line up with TRBD2. Trimming cost V 3 bases and J 8 bases; bases outside gene matches: 6. Germline V gene data show CDR1 as SGDLS and CDR2 as YYNGEE. CDR3 length: 15 amino acids. The CDR3 nucleotides read TGTGCCAGCAGCGAGAGGGCTAGCGGGGGGGATGAGCAGTTCTTC. Its translation is CASSERASGGDEQFF.

This chain joins TRBV11-2 and TRBJ1-5, with D possibly TRBD1 on 5 matching bases. Germline CDR1 and CDR2: SGHAT and FQNNGV. Trimming cost V 1 base and J 6 bases, with 10 bases left between them. The CDR3 consists of 14 residues. CDR3 sequence (DNA): TGTGCCAGCAGCTTAGCGTCCGGGGGTCAGCCCCAGCATTTT. It is translated as CASSLASGGQPQHF. Supplemented by reference TRBV11-2 and TRBJ1-5, the full variable domain reads EAGVAQSPRYKIIEKRQSVAFWCNPISGHATLYWYQQILGQGPKLLIQFQNNGVVDDSQLPKDRFSAERLKGVDSTLKIQPAKLEDSAVYLCASSLASGGQPQHFGDGTRLSIL.

The V call is TRBV28, the J call TRBJ1-2; TRBD1 agrees at 7 bases. Germline CDR1 reads MDHEN; CDR2 reads SYDVKM. The CDR3 consists of 15 residues. Unmatched junction bases numbered 18, after V lost 10 bases and J lost 7 bases. The CDR3, as DNA: TGTGCCACCGAAAACGAAGACAGGGTAGGGGGTGGCTACACCTTC. Its translation: CATENEDRVGGGYTF.

The sample holds one count of this clone. The V gene is TRBV7-2, the J gene TRBJ2-3; no firm D call. The CDR3 totals 14 residues. Trimming pared 2 bases from V and 0 bases from J, leaving 6 bases between. The germline CDR1 and CDR2 sequences are SGHTA and FQGNSA. In nucleotides, the CDR3 is TGTGCCAGCAGCTTAAGCAGAAGCACAGATACGCAGTATTTT. It yields the protein CASSLSRSTDTQYF.

V and J are TRBV19 and TRBJ1-2; D perhaps matches TRBD1 (5 bases). The V and J ends lost 10 bases and 0 bases respectively, with 12 bases between them. This CDR3 spans 13 amino acids. The germline V gene has CDR1 LNHDA and CDR2 SQIVND (reference sequence). The CDR3: CATGDLPNYGYTF. Written as DNA, the CDR3 is TGTGCCACCGGGGACCTCCCTAACTATGGCTACACCTTC. Complete variable domain (other parts from reference TRBV19 and TRBJ1-2): DGGITQSPKYLFRKEGQNVTLSCEQNLNHDAMYWYRQDPGQGLRLIYYSQIVNDFQKGDIAEGYSVSREKKESFPLTVTSAQKNPTAFYLCATGDLPNYGYTFGSGTRLTVV.

The gene calls are TRBV27 and TRBJ2-7; weak D call: TRBD1 (6 bases). Germline CDR1 is MNHEY and CDR2 is SMNVEV (reference sequence). V shed 2 bases and J shed 4 bases, with 12 bases lying between them. CDR3 size: 14 residues. CDR3 nucleotides: TGTGCCAGCAGTTTAGGAACAGGGTTGTACGAGCAGTACTTC. This translates into CASSLGTGLYEQYF.

V and J are TRBV5-6 and TRBJ2-5; D uncertain. The V end was cut by 3 bases, the J end by 4 bases, with 10 bases between. CDR3 length equals 13 residues. Germline assignment: CDR1 SGHDT and CDR2 YYEEEE. This CDR3 reads CASSSDMGETQYF. In nucleotides, the CDR3 is TGTGCCAGCAGCTCCGACATGGGAGAGACCCAGTACTTC.

CDR3 sequence reads: CASSFEDRGNNEQFF. As DNA, the CDR3 is TGTGCCAGCAGCTTTGAGGACAGGGGGAACAATGAGCAGTTCTTC. V gene TRBV13 combines with J gene TRBJ2-1, with 10 bases matching TRBD1. Germline values: CDR1 PRHDT, CDR2 FYEKMQ (reference sequence). The V gene end was trimmed by 3 bases and the J gene end by 5 bases; junction bases not matched to a gene: 4. This CDR3 is 15 amino acids long.

The genes are TRBV28 and TRBJ2-3, with D possibly being TRBD1 or TRBD2 (6 bases each). Trimming shortened V by 7 bases and J by 2 bases, and 13 bases separated the two germline ends. CDR1 MDHEN and CDR2 SYDVKM come from the germline V gene. The CDR3 length is 14 residues. The CDR3 sequence: CASKGGLYTDTQYF. Written as DNA, the CDR3 is TGTGCCAGCAAAGGGGGGCTCTACACAGATACGCAGTATTTT.

This chain joins TRBV19 and TRBJ2-5; TRBD1 matches 7 bases. The CDR3 is made up of 15 amino acids. With V trimmed by 6 bases and J by 5 bases, 12 bases remained unmatched. Germline V gene data show CDR1 as LNHDA and CDR2 as SQIVND (reference sequence). CDR3 sequence: CASSSTIGGGETQYF. Here the CDR3 DNA reads TGTGCCAGTAGCTCCACCATAGGGGGCGGCGAGACCCAGTACTTC.

This chain joins TRBV5-4 and TRBJ1-2, with 8 bases identical to TRBD1. The CDR3 has 14 amino acids. Germline trimming cut 4 bases from V and 5 bases from J; bases unmatched to any gene: 7. The germline gives CDR1 SGHNT, CDR2 YYREEE (reference sequence). Here the CDR3 reads CASSRTTGVYGYTF. CDR3 DNA: TGTGCCAGCAGCCGGACGACAGGGGTATATGGCTACACCTTC.

As concerns this clone: Different DNA sequences within this sample yield the same CDR3. This chain connects TRBV5-4 to TRBJ1-1; D is uncertain. From germline, CDR1 is SGHNT and CDR2 YYREEE (reference sequence). The CDR3 length is 13 residues. Trimming removed 0 bases from V and 2 bases from J, with 5 bases in between. CDR3 coding DNA: TGTGCCAGCAGCTTGGGTAGAAACACTGAAGCTTTCTTT. This codes for CASSLGRNTEAFF.

V gene TRBV6-5 combines with J gene TRBJ1-4; 8 bases are a match to TRBD1. V lost 2 bases, J lost 5 bases, and 4 bases stayed unmatched. This CDR3 region has 15 residues. Germline CDR1 and CDR2: MNHEY and SVGAGI. The CDR3 bases are TGTGCCAGCAGTTACGCCGGGACAGGAAATGAAAAACTGTTTTTT. Translation gives CASSYAGTGNEKLFF.

The chain uses TRBV5-1 and TRBJ2-2, with D hard to call. This CDR3 is 12 amino acids long. Germline CDR1 reads SGHRS; CDR2 reads YFSETQ. Deletions cut 2 bases from V and 4 bases from J, with 3 bases between. The CDR3 loop is CASSFGTGELFF. The CDR3 DNA sequence: TGCGCCAGCAGCTTTGGCACCGGGGAGCTGTTTTTT.